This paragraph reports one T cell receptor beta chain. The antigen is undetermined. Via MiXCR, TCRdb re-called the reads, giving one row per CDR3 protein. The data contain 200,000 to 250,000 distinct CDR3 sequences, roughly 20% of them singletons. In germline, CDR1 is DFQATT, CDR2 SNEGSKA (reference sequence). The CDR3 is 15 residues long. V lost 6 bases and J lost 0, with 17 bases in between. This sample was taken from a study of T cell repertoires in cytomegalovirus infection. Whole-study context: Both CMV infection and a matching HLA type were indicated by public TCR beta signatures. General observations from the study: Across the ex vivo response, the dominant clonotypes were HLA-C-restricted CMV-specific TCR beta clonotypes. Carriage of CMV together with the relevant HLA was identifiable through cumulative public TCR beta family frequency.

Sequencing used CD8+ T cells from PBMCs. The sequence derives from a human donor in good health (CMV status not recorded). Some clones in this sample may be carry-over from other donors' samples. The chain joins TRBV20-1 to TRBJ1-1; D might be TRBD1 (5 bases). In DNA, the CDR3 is TGCAGTGCCCAAGGACAAGCTACCATGAACACTGAAGCTTTCTTT. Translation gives CSAQGQATMNTEAFF.